The text below deals with one TCR beta chain. Amplification used 60 Vbeta primers and 13 Jbeta primers. Assay: immunoSEQ multiplex PCR; the TCRdb copy retains only in-frame clones and omits some. The sample features approximately 120,000 clones, with 2.5% to 3% in its top ten. The data originate from a study of cytomegalovirus exposure and HLA in healthy donors. CDR1 ENHRY and CDR2 SYGVKD come from the germline V gene. V lost 2 bases and J 3 bases, leaving 8 bases between the germline ends. The CDR3 extends over 13 amino acids. This chain joins TRBV10-3 and TRBJ2-7; no firm D call. Sequenced: PBMCs. The source of this sequence is a man in his thirties or forties in good health and CMV-seronegative. CDR3 nucleotides: TGTGCCATCAGTGAGCGGCAGGACTACGAGCAGTACTTC. Translating it yields CAISERQDYEQYF.